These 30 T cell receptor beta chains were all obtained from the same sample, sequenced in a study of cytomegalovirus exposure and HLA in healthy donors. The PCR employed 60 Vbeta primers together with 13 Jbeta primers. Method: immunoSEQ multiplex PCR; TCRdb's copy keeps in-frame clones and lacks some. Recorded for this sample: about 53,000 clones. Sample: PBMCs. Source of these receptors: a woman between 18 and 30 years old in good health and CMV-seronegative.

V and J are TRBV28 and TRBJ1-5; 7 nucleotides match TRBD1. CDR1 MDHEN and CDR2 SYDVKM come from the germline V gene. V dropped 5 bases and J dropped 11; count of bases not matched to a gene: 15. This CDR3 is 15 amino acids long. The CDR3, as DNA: TGTGCCAGCAGTGGGCAGGGGGGCATAACAGCGGCCCAGCATTTT. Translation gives CASSGQGGITAAQHF.

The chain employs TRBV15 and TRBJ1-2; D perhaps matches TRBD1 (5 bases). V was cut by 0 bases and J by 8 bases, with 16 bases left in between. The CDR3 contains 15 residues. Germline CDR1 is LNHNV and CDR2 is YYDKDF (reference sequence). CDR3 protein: CATSRDRQTQGGYTF. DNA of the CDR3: TGTGCCACCAGCAGAGATCGACAGACCCAGGGCGGCTACACCTTC.

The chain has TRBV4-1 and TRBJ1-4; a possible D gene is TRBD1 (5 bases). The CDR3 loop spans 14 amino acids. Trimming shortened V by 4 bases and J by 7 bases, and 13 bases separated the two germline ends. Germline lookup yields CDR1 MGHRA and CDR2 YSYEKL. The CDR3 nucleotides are TGCGCCAGCAGCCCTCAGGGTATTCGTGAAAAACTGTTTTTT. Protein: CASSPQGIREKLFF.

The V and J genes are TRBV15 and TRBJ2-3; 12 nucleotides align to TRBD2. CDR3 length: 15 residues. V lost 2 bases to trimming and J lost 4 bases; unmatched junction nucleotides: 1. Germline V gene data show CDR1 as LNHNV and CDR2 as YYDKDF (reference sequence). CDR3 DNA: TGTGCCACCAGCAGACTAGCGGGGGGGCCAGATACGCAGTATTTT. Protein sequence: CATSRLAGGPDTQYF.

The CDR3 nucleotides read TGTGCCAGCAGCCAAGGCGGGCTGGGGTCGGAGGAGCAGTACTTC. This codes for CASSQGGLGSEEQYF. The genes are TRBV4-2 and TRBJ2-7, with D perhaps matching TRBD2 (5 bases). The CDR3 totals 15 residues. In germline, CDR1 is LGHNA, CDR2 YNFKEQ. The germline V and J ends were trimmed by 1 base and 7 bases, with 17 bases remaining between them.

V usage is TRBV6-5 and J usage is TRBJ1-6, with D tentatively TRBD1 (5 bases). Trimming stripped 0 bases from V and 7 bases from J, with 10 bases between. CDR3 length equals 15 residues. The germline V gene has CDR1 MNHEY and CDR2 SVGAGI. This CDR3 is CASSYSGDWNSPLHF. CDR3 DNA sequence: TGTGCCAGCAGTTACTCAGGGGATTGGAATTCACCCCTCCACTTT.

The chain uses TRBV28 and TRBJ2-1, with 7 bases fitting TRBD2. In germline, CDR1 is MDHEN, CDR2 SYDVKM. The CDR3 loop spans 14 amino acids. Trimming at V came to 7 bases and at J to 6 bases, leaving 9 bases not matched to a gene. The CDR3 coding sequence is TGTGCCAGCATTAAGAGGGACTATCTCAATGAGCAGTTCTTC. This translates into CASIKRDYLNEQFF.

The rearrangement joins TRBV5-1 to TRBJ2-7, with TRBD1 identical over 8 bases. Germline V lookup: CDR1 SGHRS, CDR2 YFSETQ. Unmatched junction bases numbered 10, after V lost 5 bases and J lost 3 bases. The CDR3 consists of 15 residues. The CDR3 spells CASRTGQGKIYEQYF. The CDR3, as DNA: TGCGCCAGCAGAACTGGACAGGGAAAGATCTACGAGCAGTACTTC.

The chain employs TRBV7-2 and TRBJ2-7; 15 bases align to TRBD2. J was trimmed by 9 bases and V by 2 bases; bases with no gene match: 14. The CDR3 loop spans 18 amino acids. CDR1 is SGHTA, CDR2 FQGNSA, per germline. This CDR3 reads CASSLIGLAGGSPVAQYF. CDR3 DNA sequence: TGTGCCAGCAGCTTAATCGGACTAGCGGGGGGGTCCCCTGTGGCGCAGTACTTC.

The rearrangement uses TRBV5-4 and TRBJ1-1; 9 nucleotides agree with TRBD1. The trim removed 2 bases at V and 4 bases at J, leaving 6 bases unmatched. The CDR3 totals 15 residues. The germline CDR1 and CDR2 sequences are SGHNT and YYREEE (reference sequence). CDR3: CASSLQGALATEAFF. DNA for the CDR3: TGTGCCAGCAGCTTACAGGGGGCGTTGGCCACTGAAGCTTTCTTT.

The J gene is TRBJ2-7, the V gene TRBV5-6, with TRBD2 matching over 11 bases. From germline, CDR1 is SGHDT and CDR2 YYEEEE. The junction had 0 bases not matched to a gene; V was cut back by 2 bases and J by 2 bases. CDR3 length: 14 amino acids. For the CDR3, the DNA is TGTGCCAGCAGCTTTAGCGGGAGGGCCTACGAGCAGTACTTC. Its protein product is CASSFSGRAYEQYF. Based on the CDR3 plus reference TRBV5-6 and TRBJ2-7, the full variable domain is DAGVTQSPTHLIKTRGQQVTLRCSPKSGHDTVSWYQQALGQGPQFIFQYYEEEERQRGNFPDRFSGHQFPNYSSELNVNALLLGDSALYLCASSFSGRAYEQYFGPGTRLTVT.

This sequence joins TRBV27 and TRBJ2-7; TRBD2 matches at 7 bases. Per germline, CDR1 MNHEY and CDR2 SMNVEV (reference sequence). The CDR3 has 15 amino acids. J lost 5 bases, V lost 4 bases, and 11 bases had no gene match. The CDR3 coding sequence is TGTGCCAGCAGTTCCCTGAGCGGGGCTCCTAACGAGCAGTACTTC. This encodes CASSSLSGAPNEQYF.

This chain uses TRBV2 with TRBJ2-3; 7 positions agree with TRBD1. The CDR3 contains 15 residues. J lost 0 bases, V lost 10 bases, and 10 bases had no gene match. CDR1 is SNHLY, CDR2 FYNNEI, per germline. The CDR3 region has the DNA TGTGCCACCAGGCCCCGGGACAGTAGCACAGATACGCAGTATTTT. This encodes CATRPRDSSTDTQYF. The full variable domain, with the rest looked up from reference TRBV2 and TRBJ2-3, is EPEVTQTPSHQVTQMGQEVILRCVPISNHLYFYWYRQILGQKVEFLVSFYNNEISEKSEIFDDQFSVERPDGSNFTLKIRSTKLEDSAMYFCATRPRDSSTDTQYFGPGTRLTVL.

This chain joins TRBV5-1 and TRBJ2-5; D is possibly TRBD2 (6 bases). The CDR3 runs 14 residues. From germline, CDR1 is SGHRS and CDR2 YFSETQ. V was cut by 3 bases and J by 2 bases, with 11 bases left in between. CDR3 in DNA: TGCGCCAGCAGCTCAGGGACTGCTCAAGAGACCCAGTACTTC. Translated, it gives CASSSGTAQETQYF.

CDR3 loop: CASSYLGTGAYEQYF. CDR3 sequence (DNA): TGTGCCAGCAGCTATCTCGGGACAGGGGCCTACGAGCAGTACTTC. V is TRBV28 and J is TRBJ2-7, with 10 bases matching TRBD1. V shed 6 bases and J 2 bases; nucleotides not matched to a gene: 7. CDR1 and CDR2 from the germline V gene are MDHEN and SYDVKM. There are 15 residues in the CDR3.

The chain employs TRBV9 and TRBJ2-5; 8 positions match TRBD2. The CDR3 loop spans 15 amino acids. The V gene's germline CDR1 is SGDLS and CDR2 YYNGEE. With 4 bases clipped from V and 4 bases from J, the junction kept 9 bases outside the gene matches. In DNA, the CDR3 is TGTGCCAGCAGCCCGGGACTAGAGGGAAGAGAGACCCAGTACTTC. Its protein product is CASSPGLEGRETQYF.

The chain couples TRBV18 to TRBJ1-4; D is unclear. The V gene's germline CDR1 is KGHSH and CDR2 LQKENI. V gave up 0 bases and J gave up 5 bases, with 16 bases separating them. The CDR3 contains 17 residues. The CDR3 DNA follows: TGTGCCAGCTCACCACCAAGGCCCACACGGGTAAATGAAAAACTGTTTTTT. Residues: CASSPPRPTRVNEKLFF.

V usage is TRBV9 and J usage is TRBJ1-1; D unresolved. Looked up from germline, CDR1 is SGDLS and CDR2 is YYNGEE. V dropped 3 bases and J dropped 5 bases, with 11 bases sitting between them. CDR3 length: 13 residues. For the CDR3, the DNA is TGTGCCAGCAGCGGGAGTGGGAGTACTGAAGCTTTCTTT. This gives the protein CASSGSGSTEAFF.

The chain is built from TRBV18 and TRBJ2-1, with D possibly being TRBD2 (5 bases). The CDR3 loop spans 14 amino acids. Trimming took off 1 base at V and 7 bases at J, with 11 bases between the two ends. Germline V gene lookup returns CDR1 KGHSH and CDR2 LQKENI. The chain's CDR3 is CASSPQFGENEQFF. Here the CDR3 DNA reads TGTGCCAGCTCACCACAGTTCGGGGAAAATGAGCAGTTCTTC.

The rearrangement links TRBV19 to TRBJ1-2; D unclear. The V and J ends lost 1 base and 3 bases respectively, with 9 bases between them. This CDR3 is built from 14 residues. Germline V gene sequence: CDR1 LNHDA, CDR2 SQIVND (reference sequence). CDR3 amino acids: CASSIGGSDYGYTF. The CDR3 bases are TGTGCCAGTAGTATAGGAGGGTCTGACTATGGCTACACCTTC. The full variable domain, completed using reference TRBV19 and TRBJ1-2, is DGGITQSPKYLFRKEGQNVTLSCEQNLNHDAMYWYRQDPGQGLRLIYYSQIVNDFQKGDIAEGYSVSREKKESFPLTVTSAQKNPTAFYLCASSIGGSDYGYTFGSGTRLTVV.

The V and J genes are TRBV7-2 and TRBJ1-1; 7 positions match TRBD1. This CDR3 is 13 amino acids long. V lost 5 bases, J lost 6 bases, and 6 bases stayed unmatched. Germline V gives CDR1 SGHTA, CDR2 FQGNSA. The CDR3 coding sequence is TGTGCCAGCAGCCTACGACAGGGTTCTGAAGCTTTCTTT. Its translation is CASSLRQGSEAFF.

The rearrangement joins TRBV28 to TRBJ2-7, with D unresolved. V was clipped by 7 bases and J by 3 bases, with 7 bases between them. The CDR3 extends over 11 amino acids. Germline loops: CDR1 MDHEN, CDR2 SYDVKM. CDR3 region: CASTLNYEQYF. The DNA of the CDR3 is TGTGCCAGCACCCTTAACTACGAGCAGTACTTC.

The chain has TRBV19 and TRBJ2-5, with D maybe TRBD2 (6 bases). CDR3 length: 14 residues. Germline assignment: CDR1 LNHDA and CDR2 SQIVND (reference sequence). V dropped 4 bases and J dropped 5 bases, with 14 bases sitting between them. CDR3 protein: CASSNLLLAETQYF. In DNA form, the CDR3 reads TGTGCCAGTAGTAATCTCTTACTAGCTGAGACCCAGTACTTC.

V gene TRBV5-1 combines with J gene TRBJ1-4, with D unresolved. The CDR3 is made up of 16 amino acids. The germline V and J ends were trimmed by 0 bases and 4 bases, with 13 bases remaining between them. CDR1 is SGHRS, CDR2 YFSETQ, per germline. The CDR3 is CASSLGLRVINEKLFF. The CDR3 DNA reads TGCGCCAGCAGCTTGGGTTTACGGGTGATTAATGAAAAACTGTTTTTT.

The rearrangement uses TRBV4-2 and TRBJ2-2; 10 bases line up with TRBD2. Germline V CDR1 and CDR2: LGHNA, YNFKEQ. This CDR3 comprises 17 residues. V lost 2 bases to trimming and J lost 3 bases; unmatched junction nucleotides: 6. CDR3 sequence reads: CASSQRVGLADTGELFF. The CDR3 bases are TGTGCCAGCAGCCAACGGGTCGGACTAGCGGACACCGGGGAGCTGTTTTTT.

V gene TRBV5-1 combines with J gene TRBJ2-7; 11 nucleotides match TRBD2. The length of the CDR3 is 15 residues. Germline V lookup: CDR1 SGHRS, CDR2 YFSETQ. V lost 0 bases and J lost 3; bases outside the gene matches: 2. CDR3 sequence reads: CASSLELAGVYEQYF. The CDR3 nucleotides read TGCGCCAGCAGCTTGGAACTAGCGGGGGTCTACGAGCAGTACTTC.

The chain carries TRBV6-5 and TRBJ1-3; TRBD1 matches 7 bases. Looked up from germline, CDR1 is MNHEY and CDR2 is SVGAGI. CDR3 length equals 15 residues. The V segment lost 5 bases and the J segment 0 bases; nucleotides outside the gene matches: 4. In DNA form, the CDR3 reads TGTGCCAGCAGTAGGGGACAGAACTCTGGAAACACCATATATTTT. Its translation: CASSRGQNSGNTIYF.

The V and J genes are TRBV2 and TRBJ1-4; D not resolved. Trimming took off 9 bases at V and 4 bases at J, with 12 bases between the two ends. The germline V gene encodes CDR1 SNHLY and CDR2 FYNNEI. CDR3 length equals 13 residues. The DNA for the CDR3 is TGTGCCAGAAGGTCCCGGGGTAATGAAAAACTGTTTTTT. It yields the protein CARRSRGNEKLFF.

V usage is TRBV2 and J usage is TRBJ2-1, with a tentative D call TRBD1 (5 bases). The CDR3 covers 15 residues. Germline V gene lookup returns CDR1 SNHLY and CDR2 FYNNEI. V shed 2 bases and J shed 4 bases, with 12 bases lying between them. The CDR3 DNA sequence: TGTGCCAGCAGTGAACAGGGTGAGCCATACAATGAGCAGTTCTTC. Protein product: CASSEQGEPYNEQFF.

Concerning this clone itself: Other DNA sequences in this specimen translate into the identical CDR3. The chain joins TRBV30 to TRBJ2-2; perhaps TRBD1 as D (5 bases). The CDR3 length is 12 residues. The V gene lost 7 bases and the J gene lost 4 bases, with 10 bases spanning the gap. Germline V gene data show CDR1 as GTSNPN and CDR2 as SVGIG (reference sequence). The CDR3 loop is CAYPQATGELFF. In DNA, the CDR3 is TGTGCCTACCCACAGGCCACCGGGGAGCTGTTTTTT.